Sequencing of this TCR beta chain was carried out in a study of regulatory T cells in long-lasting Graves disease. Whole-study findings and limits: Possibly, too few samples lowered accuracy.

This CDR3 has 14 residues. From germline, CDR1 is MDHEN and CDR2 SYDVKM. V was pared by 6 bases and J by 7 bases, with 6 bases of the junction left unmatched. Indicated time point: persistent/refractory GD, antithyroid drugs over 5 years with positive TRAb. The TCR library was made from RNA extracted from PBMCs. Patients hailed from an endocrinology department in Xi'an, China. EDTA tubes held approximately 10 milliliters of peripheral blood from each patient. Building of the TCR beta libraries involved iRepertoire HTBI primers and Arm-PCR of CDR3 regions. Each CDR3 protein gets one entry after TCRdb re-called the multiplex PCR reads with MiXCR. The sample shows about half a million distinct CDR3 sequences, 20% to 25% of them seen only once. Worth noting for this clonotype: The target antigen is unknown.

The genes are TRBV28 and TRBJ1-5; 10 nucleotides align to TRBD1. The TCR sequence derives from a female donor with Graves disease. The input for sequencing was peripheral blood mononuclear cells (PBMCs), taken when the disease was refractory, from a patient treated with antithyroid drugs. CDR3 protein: CASSTGTGVQPQHF. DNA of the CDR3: TGTGCCAGCAGCACCGGGACAGGGGTGCAGCCCCAGCATTTT.